A single sample gave rise to the 15 T cell receptor beta chains below, sequenced in a study of blood T cells in healthy people across ages. Primed by a sample-barcoded 5' primer and a J-beta primer mix, a second PCR proceeded for about 7 to 11 cycles. TCRdb processed the 5' RACE reads anew with MiXCR; each CDR3 protein has one entry. Of around 1,900,000 distinct CDR3 sequences detected, more than 35% appear once; the ten largest clones hold about 23%. Specimen: blood. These receptors were taken from a human donor in good health.

In its sample, this clonotype was seen once. Sequence at one end of the junction differs from germline and may be a read error. The chain's CDR3 is CASSLASGEGVIYSPLHF. The CDR3 nucleotides are TGTGCCAGCAGCTTAGCGTCAGGAGAGGGGGTGATTTATTCACCTCTCCACTTT. The genes are TRBV7-8 and TRBJ1-6, with D possibly TRBD1 on 6 matching bases. The CDR3 is made up of 18 amino acids. CDR1 and CDR2 (germline): SGHVS, FQNEAQ. The complete variable domain, with remaining parts taken from reference TRBV7-8 and TRBJ1-6, reads GAGVSQSPRYKVAKRGQDVALRCDPISGHVSLFWYQQALGQGPEFLTYFQNEAQLDKSGLPSDRFFAERPEGSVSTLKIQRTQQEDSAVYLCASSLASGEGVIYSPLHFGNGTRLTVT.

The chain carries TRBV7-2 and TRBJ2-7; TRBD1 aligns across 8 bases. V lost 10 bases, J lost 1 base, and 12 bases stayed unmatched. Germline V CDR1 and CDR2: SGHTA, FQGNSA. This CDR3 region has 15 residues. The CDR3 reads CATKIQGGISYEQYF. The DNA of the CDR3 is TGTGCCACCAAAATACAGGGGGGCATTTCCTACGAGCAGTACTTC.

The V gene is TRBV19, the J gene TRBJ1-5; the match to TRBD1 covers 8 bases. The CDR3 has 11 amino acids. With V trimmed by 8 bases and J by 6 bases, 0 bases remained unmatched. Germline CDR1 LNHDA, CDR2 SQIVND (reference sequence). CDR3 in amino acids: CASGQGQPQHF. The CDR3 region has the DNA TGTGCCAGTGGACAGGGTCAGCCCCAGCATTTT.

The chain couples TRBV7-2 to TRBJ2-5; the D is unclear. The better agreement between TRBJ2-7 and the DNA end casts doubt on the J call. CDR1 and CDR2 (germline): SGHTA, FQGNSA. The CDR3 has 13 residues. CDR3 sequence: CASIPRAGNEQYF. The CDR3 DNA is TGTGCCAGCATCCCCCGGGCAGGCAACGAGCAGTACTTC.

This clonotype was recorded a few times. The CDR3 DNA sequence: TGTGCCAGCAGCAGTACAGGGCCTCGTGGAGAGACCCAGTACTTC. Its protein product is CASSSTGPRGETQYF. The chain uses TRBV7-6 and TRBJ2-7; D perhaps matches TRBD1 (6 bases). The last part of the DNA fits TRBJ2-5 better; the J call may be wrong. Germline V CDR1 and CDR2: SGHVS, FNYEAQ. This CDR3 is built from 15 residues.

The chain employs TRBV7-2 and TRBJ2-1; tentative D call: TRBD2 (7 bases). The CDR3 is 16 amino acids. The ends were cut back, 4 bases at V and 3 bases at J, with 16 bases in the middle. Looked up from germline, CDR1 is SGHTA and CDR2 is FQGNSA. The CDR3 DNA follows: TGTGCCAGCAGCTCCTTTTGGGGGGGGCTCTACAATGAGCAGTTCTTC. This codes for CASSSFWGGLYNEQFF.

This clonotype has a handful of counts. The rearrangement joins TRBV20-1 to TRBJ2-7, with 8 positions matching TRBD2. The V segment lost 3 bases and the J segment 3 bases; nucleotides outside the gene matches: 13. The germline V gene encodes CDR1 DFQATT and CDR2 SNEGSKA (reference sequence). The CDR3 consists of 16 residues. CDR3 in DNA: TGCAGTGCTAGCCTCTGGCGGGGGGACGGCATCTACGAGCAGTACTTC. Translation: CSASLWRGDGIYEQYF.

This sequence joins TRBV7-2 and TRBJ2-7; 12 nucleotides match TRBD2. Germline V gene sequence: CDR1 SGHTA, CDR2 FQGNSA. CDR3 size: 18 residues. Germline trimming cut 3 bases from V and 0 bases from J; bases unmatched to any gene: 9. CDR3 amino acids: CASSFGLAGLSSSYEQYF. The DNA of the CDR3 is TGTGCCAGCAGCTTCGGACTAGCGGGACTGTCTAGCTCCTACGAGCAGTACTTC. The full variable domain, rest sourced from reference TRBV7-2 and TRBJ2-7, is GAGVSQSPSNKVTEKGKDVELRCDPISGHTALYWYRQSLGQGLEFLIYFQGNSAPDKSGLPSDRFSAERTGGSVSTLTIQRTQQEDSAVYLCASSFGLAGLSSSYEQYFGPGTRLTVT.

This sequence joins TRBV11-2 and TRBJ2-5, with D hard to call. CDR3 length: 14 amino acids. Germline CDR1 is SGHAT and CDR2 is FQNNGV. The germline V and J ends were trimmed by 5 bases and 2 bases, with 12 bases remaining between them. The CDR3 spells CASSLPRLQETQYF. The CDR3 DNA follows: TGTGCCAGCAGCCTCCCTCGGTTGCAAGAGACCCAGTACTTC.

The table lists this clonotype with a few counts. The J gene is TRBJ2-3, the V gene TRBV5-1, with 11 positions matching TRBD1. The CDR3 runs 16 residues. Germline trimming cut 2 bases from V and 3 bases from J; bases unmatched to any gene: 5. CDR1 SGHRS and CDR2 YFSETQ come from the germline V gene. CDR3 amino acids: CASSFSGTGGTDTQYF. The CDR3 DNA reads as TGCGCCAGCAGCTTCTCCGGGACAGGGGGGACAGATACGCAGTATTTT.

The chain is built from TRBV5-5 and TRBJ2-6; D is possibly TRBD1 or TRBD2 (6 bases each). This CDR3 is 19 amino acids long. Germline CDR1 and CDR2: SGHKS and YYEKEE (reference sequence). V was pared by 3 bases and J by 0 bases, with 19 bases between. The CDR3 region has the DNA TGTGCCAGCAGCTCGGGTGTGGGGGGCCTCTACTCTGGGGCCAACGTCCTGACTTTC. Translated, it gives CASSSGVGGLYSGANVLTF.

This clonotype was observed a few times. The chain is built from TRBV7-2 and TRBJ1-2, with D possibly matching TRBD1 (5 bases). Germline loops: CDR1 SGHTA, CDR2 FQGNSA. Trimming shortened V by 3 bases and J by 7 bases, and 9 bases separated the two germline ends. CDR3 length equals 12 residues. As DNA, the CDR3 is TGTGCCAGCAGCTTGTTAGGGGTTGGCTACACCTTC. This codes for CASSLLGVGYTF. The full variable domain, with the rest looked up from reference TRBV7-2 and TRBJ1-2, is GAGVSQSPSNKVTEKGKDVELRCDPISGHTALYWYRQSLGQGLEFLIYFQGNSAPDKSGLPSDRFSAERTGGSVSTLTIQRTQQEDSAVYLCASSLLGVGYTFGSGTRLTVV.

This clonotype was found a few times. The CDR3 sequence: CASSSEIGIYGYTF. For the CDR3, the DNA is TGTGCCAGCAGTTCGGAAATAGGCATCTATGGCTACACCTTC. V gene TRBV6-6 combines with J gene TRBJ1-2; D remains ambiguous. V was trimmed by 4 bases and J by 4 bases, leaving 13 bases between them. CDR3 length equals 14 residues. Per germline, CDR1 MNHNY and CDR2 SVGAGI (reference sequence).

This chain joins TRBV7-2 and TRBJ2-3; D uncertain. V lost 4 bases and J 4 bases, leaving 9 bases between the germline ends. Germline assignment: CDR1 SGHTA and CDR2 FQGNSA. This CDR3 contains 13 residues. CDR3 in amino acids: CASSSLYADTQYF. The CDR3 bases are TGTGCCAGCAGCTCTCTTTACGCAGATACGCAGTATTTT.

This clonotype has more than one count but fewer than ten. This sequence joins TRBV7-2 and TRBJ2-1; possible D gene TRBD2, 6 bases. The CDR3 loop spans 13 amino acids. Trimming left V 5 bases short and J 9 bases short, with 14 bases between. Germline CDR1 is SGHTA and CDR2 is FQGNSA. CDR3 loop: CASSTLAPAEQFF. The DNA for the CDR3 is TGTGCCAGCAGCACACTAGCTCCCGCTGAGCAGTTCTTC.